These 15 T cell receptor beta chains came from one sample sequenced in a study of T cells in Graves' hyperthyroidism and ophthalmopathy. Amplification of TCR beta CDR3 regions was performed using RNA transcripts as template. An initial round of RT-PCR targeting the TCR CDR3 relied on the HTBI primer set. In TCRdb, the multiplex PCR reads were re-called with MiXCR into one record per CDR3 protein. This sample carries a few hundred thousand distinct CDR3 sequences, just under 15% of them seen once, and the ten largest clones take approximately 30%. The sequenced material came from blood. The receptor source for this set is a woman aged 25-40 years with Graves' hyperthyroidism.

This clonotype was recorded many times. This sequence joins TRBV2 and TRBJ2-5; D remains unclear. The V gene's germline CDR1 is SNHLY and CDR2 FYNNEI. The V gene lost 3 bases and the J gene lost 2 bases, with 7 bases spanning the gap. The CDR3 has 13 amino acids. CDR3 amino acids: CASSDRVQETQYF. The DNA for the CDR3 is TGTGCCAGCAGTGACCGTGTACAAGAGACCCAGTACTTC.

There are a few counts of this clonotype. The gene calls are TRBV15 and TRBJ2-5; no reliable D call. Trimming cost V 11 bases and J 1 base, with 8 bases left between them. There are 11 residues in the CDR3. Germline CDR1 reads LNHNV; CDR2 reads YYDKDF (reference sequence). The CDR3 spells CASGAQETQYF. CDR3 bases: TGTGCCTCCGGCGCCCAAGAGACCCAGTACTTC.

This chain's CDR3 is CASSLRLGPTYNEQFF. CDR3 DNA sequence: TGTGCCAGCAGTTTACGACTGGGACCAACATACAATGAGCAGTTCTTC. The rearrangement uses TRBV28 and TRBJ2-1; D may match TRBD1 or TRBD2 (5 bases each). CDR3 length: 16 residues. Between the trimmed V and J ends, which lost 2 bases and 4 bases, there was a span of 15 bases. Germline V CDR1 and CDR2: MDHEN, SYDVKM.

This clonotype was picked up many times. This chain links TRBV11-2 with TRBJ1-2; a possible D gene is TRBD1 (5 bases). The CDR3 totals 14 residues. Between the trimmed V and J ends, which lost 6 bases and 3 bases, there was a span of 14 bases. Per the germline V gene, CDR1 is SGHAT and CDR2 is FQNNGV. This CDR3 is CASSPGTGYYGYTF. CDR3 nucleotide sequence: TGTGCCAGCAGTCCCGGGACGGGCTACTATGGCTACACCTTC.

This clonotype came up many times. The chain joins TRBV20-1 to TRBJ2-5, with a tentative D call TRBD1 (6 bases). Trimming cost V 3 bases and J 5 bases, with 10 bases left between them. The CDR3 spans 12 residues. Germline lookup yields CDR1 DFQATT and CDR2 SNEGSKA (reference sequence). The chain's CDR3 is CSARGAWETQYF. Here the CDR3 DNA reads TGCAGTGCTAGGGGGGCTTGGGAGACCCAGTACTTC.

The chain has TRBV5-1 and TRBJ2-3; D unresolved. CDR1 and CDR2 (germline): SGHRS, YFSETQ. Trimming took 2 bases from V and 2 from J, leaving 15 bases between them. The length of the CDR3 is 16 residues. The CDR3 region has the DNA TGCGCCAGCAGCTTTACCGACCGTCTAAACACAGATACGCAGTATTTT. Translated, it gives CASSFTDRLNTDTQYF.

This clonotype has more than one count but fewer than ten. The CDR3 nucleotides read TGTGCCAGCAGTTTCCTAGCGGTCATACCCACAGATACGCAGTATTTT. This encodes CASSFLAVIPTDTQYF. The chain couples TRBV12-3 or TRBV12-4 to TRBJ2-3; 7 bases fit TRBD2. V dropped 3 bases and J dropped 2; count of bases not matched to a gene: 8. The CDR3 is 16 amino acids.

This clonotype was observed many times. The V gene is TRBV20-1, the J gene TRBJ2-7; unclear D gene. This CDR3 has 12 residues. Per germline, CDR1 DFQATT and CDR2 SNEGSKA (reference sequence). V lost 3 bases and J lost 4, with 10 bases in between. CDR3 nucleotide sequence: TGCAGTGCTAGTAGTAGTACATACGAGCAGTACTTC. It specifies CSASSSTYEQYF.

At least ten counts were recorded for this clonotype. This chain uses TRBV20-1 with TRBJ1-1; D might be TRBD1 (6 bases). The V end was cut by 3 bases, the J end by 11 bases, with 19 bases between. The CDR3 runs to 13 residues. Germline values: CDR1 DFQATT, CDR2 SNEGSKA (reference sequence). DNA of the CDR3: TGCAGTGCTAGTGTCGTTCCAGGGGATCGGGCTTTCTTT. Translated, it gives CSASVVPGDRAFF.

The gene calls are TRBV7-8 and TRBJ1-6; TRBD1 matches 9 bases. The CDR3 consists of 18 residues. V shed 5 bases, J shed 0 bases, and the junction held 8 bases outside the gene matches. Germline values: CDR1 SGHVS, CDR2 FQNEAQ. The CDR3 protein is CASSKQGASGSYNSPLHF. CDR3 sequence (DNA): TGTGCCAGCAGCAAACAGGGGGCGTCGGGCTCCTATAATTCACCCCTCCACTTT.

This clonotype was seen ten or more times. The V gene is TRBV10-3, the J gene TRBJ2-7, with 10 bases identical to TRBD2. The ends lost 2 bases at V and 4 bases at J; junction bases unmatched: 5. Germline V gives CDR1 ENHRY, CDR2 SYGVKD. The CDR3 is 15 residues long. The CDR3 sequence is CAISEESSGRYEQYF. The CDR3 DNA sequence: TGTGCCATCAGTGAGGAGAGTAGCGGGAGGTACGAGCAGTACTTC.

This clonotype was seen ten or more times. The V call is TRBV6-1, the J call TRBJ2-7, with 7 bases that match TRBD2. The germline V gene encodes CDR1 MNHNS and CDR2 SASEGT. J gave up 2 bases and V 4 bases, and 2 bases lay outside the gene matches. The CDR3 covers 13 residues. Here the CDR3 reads CASSVAGAYEQYF. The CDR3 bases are TGTGCCAGCAGTGTGGCGGGAGCCTACGAGCAGTACTTC.

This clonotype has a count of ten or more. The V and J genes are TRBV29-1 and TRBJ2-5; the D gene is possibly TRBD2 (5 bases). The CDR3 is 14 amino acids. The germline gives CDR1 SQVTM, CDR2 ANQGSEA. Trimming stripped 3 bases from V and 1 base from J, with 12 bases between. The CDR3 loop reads CSVDNGGRQETQYF. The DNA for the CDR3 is TGCAGCGTTGATAACGGCGGGCGCCAAGAGACCCAGTACTTC.

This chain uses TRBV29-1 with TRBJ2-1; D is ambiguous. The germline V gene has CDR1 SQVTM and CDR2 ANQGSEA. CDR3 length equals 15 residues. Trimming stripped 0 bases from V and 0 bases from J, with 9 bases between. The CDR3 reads CSVEETAISYNEQFF. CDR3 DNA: TGCAGCGTTGAAGAAACTGCGATCTCCTACAATGAGCAGTTCTTC.

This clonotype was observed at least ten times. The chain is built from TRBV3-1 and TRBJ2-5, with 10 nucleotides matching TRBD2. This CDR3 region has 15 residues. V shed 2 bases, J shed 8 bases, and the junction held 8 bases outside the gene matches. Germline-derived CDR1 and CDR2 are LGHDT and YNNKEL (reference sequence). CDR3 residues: CASSQLAGAKNTQYF. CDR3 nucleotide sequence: TGTGCCAGCAGCCAACTAGCGGGAGCCAAGAATACCCAGTACTTC.